This T cell receptor (beta chain) appears in the sequencing data of a study of CD8+ T cells in alopecia areata. This clone was observed a few times. The CDR3 runs to 20 residues. Trimming took 2 bases from V and 1 from J; bases not matched to a gene: 13. Germline loops: CDR1 MGHRA, CDR2 YSYEKL. RNA was isolated and reverse transcribed to cDNA, the sequencing template. Data came from immunoSEQ multiplex PCR; TCRdb stores just in-frame clones and leaves some out. Found here are hundreds of thousands of clones, approximately 38% of them singletons; the top ten hold roughly 0.45%. Treatment meaning: oral pan-JAK inhibitor, 5-10 mg twice daily. Collected material from alopecia areata patients comprised lesional scalp punch biopsies and peripheral blood.

The specimen comprised CD4+ T cells sorted from blood, sampled around week 34, from a patient treated with tofacitinib. The gene calls are TRBV4-1 and TRBJ2-3; 12 positions match TRBD2. The TCR originated in a human donor with alopecia areata. The DNA of the CDR3 is TGCGCCAGCAGCCAATCGGGACTAGCGGGCCTCACCCGGGGCACAGATACGCAGTATTTT. This gives the protein CASSQSGLAGLTRGTDTQYF.